These 17 T cell receptor beta chains originate from one sample sequenced in a study of cytomegalovirus exposure and HLA in healthy donors listed by TCRdb under 2017. Libraries were built with the immunoSEQ multiplex PCR assay. The multiplex PCR relied on a mix of 60 forward primers for TCR Vbeta segments and 13 reverse primers for TCR Jbeta segments. Drawn from immuneACCESS, this table holds only the in-frame rearrangements with V and J called that TCRdb kept. Clones are partly lost; checked studies trace under half to an unresolved V gene and leave the rest unexplained. The data table for this sample lists 150,000 to 250,000 clones. Roughly 0.74% of the sample goes to the ten largest clones. Source material: PBMCs. The receptor source for this set is a boy under 18 in good health and CMV-seronegative.

This rearrangement joins TRBV29-1 to TRBJ1-1; TRBD1 matches 9 bases. Germline V gives CDR1 SQVTM, CDR2 ANQGSEA. The CDR3 is made up of 14 amino acids. Trimming cost V 2 bases and J 5 bases; bases outside gene matches: 6. This CDR3 reads CSVELGTGRTEAFF. The CDR3 DNA reads TGCAGCGTTGAACTTGGGACAGGGCGGACTGAAGCTTTCTTT.

This chain joins TRBV23-1 and TRBJ1-2; D is ambiguous. TRBV23-1 is reported as an ORF; its role is uncertain. V dropped 4 bases and J dropped 6 bases, with 18 bases sitting between them. The CDR3 runs 15 residues. The CDR3 protein is CASSRPTQVEDGYTF. CDR3 sequence (DNA): TGCGCCAGCAGTCGCCCCACCCAAGTGGAGGATGGCTACACCTTC.

The chain joins TRBV7-2 to TRBJ1-3, with D possibly matching TRBD1 (6 bases). CDR1 SGHTA and CDR2 FQGNSA come from the germline V gene. The V end lost 5 bases, the J end lost 5 bases, and 16 bases lay between the germline ends. This CDR3 has 15 residues. CDR3: CASSPPGGQRNTIYF. In DNA form, the CDR3 reads TGTGCCAGCAGCCCCCCGGGGGGGCAGCGAAACACCATATATTTT.

Notes on this clone: Other DNA sequences of this sample code for an identical CDR3. V usage is TRBV30 and J usage is TRBJ2-5; D is unclear. CDR3 length equals 12 residues. The V gene lost 0 bases and the J gene lost 4 bases, with 6 bases spanning the gap. CDR1 and CDR2 from the germline V gene are GTSNPN and SVGIG (reference sequence). CDR3 in DNA: TGTGCCTGGAGTGTTGCAGGAGAGACCCAGTACTTC. This translates into CAWSVAGETQYF.

The chain couples TRBV5-1 to TRBJ1-1; possible D gene TRBD1, 6 bases. The V gene lost 0 bases and the J gene lost 4 bases, with 13 bases spanning the gap. CDR1 is SGHRS, CDR2 YFSETQ, per germline. The CDR3 spans 15 residues. DNA for the CDR3: TGCGCCAGCAGCTTGGAGGGGGGGCCGGTCACTGAAGCTTTCTTT. Protein sequence: CASSLEGGPVTEAFF.

The rearrangement uses TRBV10-3 and TRBJ2-5; D unclear. Germline loops: CDR1 ENHRY, CDR2 SYGVKD. The CDR3 spans 16 residues. Trimming left V 0 bases short and J 5 bases short, with 16 bases between. The CDR3 DNA follows: TGTGCCATCAGTGAGTCGCAACTTGGAGCCGAGGAGACCCAGTACTTC. Amino acid sequence: CAISESQLGAEETQYF.

The chain uses TRBV19 and TRBJ2-2, with no clear D. The germline CDR1 and CDR2 sequences are LNHDA and SQIVND (reference sequence). CDR3 length: 14 amino acids. Trimming removed 2 bases from V and 6 bases from J, with 10 bases in between. Here the CDR3 DNA reads TGTGCCAGTAGTATATATGAGATCGCCGGGGAGCTGTTTTTT. Its translation: CASSIYEIAGELFF.

The gene calls are TRBV6-1 and TRBJ1-2, with D maybe TRBD1 (6 bases). V lost 3 bases, J lost 2 bases, and 13 bases lay in between. Germline V gene data show CDR1 as MNHNS and CDR2 as SASEGT. This CDR3 contains 15 residues. The CDR3 region has the DNA TGTGCCAGCAGTGACCCCGACAGGCTCAACTATGGCTACACCTTC. Amino acids: CASSDPDRLNYGYTF.

The chain uses TRBV25-1 and TRBJ1-2; maybe TRBD1 (5 bases). Germline CDR1 MGHDK, CDR2 SYGVNS. V lost 2 bases, J lost 5 bases, and 15 bases lay in between. This CDR3 is 15 amino acids long. CDR3 sequence reads: CASSEGDSPLYGYTF. The DNA for the CDR3 is TGTGCCAGCAGTGAAGGTGACAGCCCCTTGTATGGCTACACCTTC.

The CDR3 sequence: CASSPPGLAGLWEQYF. In DNA form, the CDR3 reads TGTGCCAGCTCACCACCGGGACTAGCGGGGCTCTGGGAGCAGTACTTC. This sequence joins TRBV18 and TRBJ2-5; TRBD2 aligns across 13 bases. This CDR3 region has 16 residues. Germline-derived CDR1 and CDR2 are KGHSH and LQKENI. With 0 bases clipped from V and 11 bases from J, the junction kept 9 bases outside the gene matches.

J is TRBJ1-2 and V is TRBV5-1, with 7 bases aligning to TRBD1. This CDR3 is 15 amino acids long. V was clipped by 4 bases and J by 3 bases; unmatched bases: 9. Germline CDR1 and CDR2: SGHRS and YFSETQ. This CDR3 is CASSRTTTGDYGYTF. CDR3 nucleotides: TGCGCCAGCAGCAGGACAACAACAGGGGACTATGGCTACACCTTC.

V gene TRBV6-5 combines with J gene TRBJ2-3; D might be TRBD1 (6 bases). This CDR3 spans 14 amino acids. V was pared by 5 bases and J by 3 bases, with 12 bases between. CDR1 and CDR2 from the germline V gene are MNHEY and SVGAGI. The CDR3 DNA reads as TGTGCCAGCAGTCCTTCCGGACAGACAGATACGCAGTATTTT. Protein product: CASSPSGQTDTQYF.

The chain combines TRBV19 with TRBJ1-3, with D possibly being TRBD1 (6 bases). The CDR3 has 14 residues. The V and J ends lost 4 bases and 10 bases respectively, with 17 bases between them. Germline assignment: CDR1 LNHDA and CDR2 SQIVND (reference sequence). This CDR3 reads CASSTNRELLTIYF. DNA for the CDR3: TGTGCCAGTAGTACCAACAGGGAACTTCTTACCATATATTTT.

A note on this clone: This CDR3 is also generated by other DNA sequences in the sample. The V and J genes are TRBV5-1 and TRBJ1-1; a weak D match, TRBD1 (5 bases). V shed 2 bases and J shed 2 bases, with 10 bases lying between them. The CDR3 sequence is 14 residues long. Looked up from germline, CDR1 is SGHRS and CDR2 is YFSETQ. The CDR3 sequence: CASSLVQGNTEAFF. Written as DNA, the CDR3 is TGCGCCAGCAGCTTAGTTCAGGGAAACACTGAAGCTTTCTTT.

The rearrangement links TRBV13 to TRBJ2-3; TRBD2 matches at 8 bases. Germline CDR1 and CDR2: PRHDT and FYEKMQ (reference sequence). The CDR3 contains 15 residues. V dropped 6 bases and J dropped 6; count of bases not matched to a gene: 11. CDR3 protein: CASRIVAGGSDTQYF. CDR3 bases: TGTGCCAGCAGGATAGTGGCGGGGGGTTCGGATACGCAGTATTTT.

The chain employs TRBV4-1 and TRBJ2-5; D uncertain. The germline CDR1 and CDR2 sequences are MGHRA and YSYEKL. Between the trimmed V and J ends, which lost 0 bases and 11 bases, there was a span of 10 bases. The CDR3 covers 12 residues. The CDR3 spells CASSQDGREQYF. CDR3 nucleotide sequence: TGCGCCAGCAGCCAAGATGGGCGTGAGCAGTACTTC.

The gene calls are TRBV9 and TRBJ1-2, with 9 nucleotides matching TRBD1. Germline V gene data show CDR1 as SGDLS and CDR2 as YYNGEE. V shed 8 bases and J 5 bases; nucleotides not matched to a gene: 13. This CDR3 has 15 amino acids. Here the CDR3 reads CASRPPGQGHYGYTF. The CDR3 DNA is TGTGCCAGTCGTCCCCCGGGACAGGGCCATTATGGCTACACCTTC.